Below, 32 T cell receptor beta chains from the same sample are listed, as sequenced in a study of T cell changes during pregnancy in multiple sclerosis. The repertoire was sequenced with immunoSEQ multiplex PCR; TCRdb's copy has only in-frame clones and lacks some. The sample yields about 73,000 clones, roughly 90% seen once. Material: peripheral blood, obtained after pregnancy. The source of these receptors is a female donor in good health, enrolled as a control in a pregnancy study.

The chain links TRBV2 to TRBJ1-1; the D gene is possibly TRBD1 (6 bases). The CDR3 contains 15 residues. V gave up 6 bases and J gave up 4 bases, with 18 bases separating them. Germline V gene lookup returns CDR1 SNHLY and CDR2 FYNNEI. The CDR3 coding sequence is TGTGCCAGCAGCCTGTTAGGCAGGGGAAGCACTGAAGCTTTCTTT. Translating gives CASSLLGRGSTEAFF. Based on the CDR3 plus reference TRBV2 and TRBJ1-1, the full variable domain is EPEVTQTPSHQVTQMGQEVILRCVPISNHLYFYWYRQILGQKVEFLVSFYNNEISEKSEIFDDQFSVERPDGSNFTLKIRSTKLEDSAMYFCASSLLGRGSTEAFFGQGTRLTVV.

The J gene is TRBJ2-7, the V gene TRBV4-1; no clear D. The CDR3 length is 14 residues. With 2 bases removed from V and 0 bases from J, the gap between germline ends came to 8 bases. Germline V lookup: CDR1 MGHRA, CDR2 YSYEKL. The CDR3 nucleotides read TGCGCCAGCAGCCAAATTGCGAGCTCCTACGAGCAGTACTTC. This translates into CASSQIASSYEQYF.

This clone came up once. The rearrangement uses TRBV30 and TRBJ1-4; D perhaps matches TRBD1 (5 bases). CDR3 size: 13 residues. Germline values: CDR1 GTSNPN, CDR2 SVGIG (reference sequence). V was cut by 3 bases and J by 8 bases, with 13 bases left in between. The CDR3 DNA is TGTGCCTGGAGGGACCGGGGGGGGGAAAAACTGTTTTTT. It yields the protein CAWRDRGGEKLFF.

The chain is built from TRBV2 and TRBJ2-7; TRBD1 is a possible D gene (6 bases). Germline values: CDR1 SNHLY, CDR2 FYNNEI. The CDR3 is 14 residues long. V lost 10 bases and J lost 0, with 16 bases in between. The CDR3 protein is CATAWTARSYEQYF. In nucleotides, the CDR3 is TGTGCCACCGCCTGGACAGCACGCTCCTACGAGCAGTACTTC.

V gene TRBV30 combines with J gene TRBJ1-5; weak D call: TRBD1 (5 bases). Germline V gene lookup returns CDR1 GTSNPN and CDR2 SVGIG (reference sequence). The CDR3 has 13 residues. Trimming took 6 bases from V and 2 from J, leaving 11 bases between them. The CDR3 protein is CACQGVGNQPQHF. The CDR3 nucleotides are TGTGCCTGTCAGGGTGTGGGCAATCAGCCCCAGCATTTT.

V usage is TRBV7-9 and J usage is TRBJ1-1; tentative D call: TRBD1 (5 bases). The V gene lost 5 bases and the J gene lost 8 bases, with 18 bases spanning the gap. Germline CDR1 is SEHNR and CDR2 is FQNEAQ (reference sequence). The CDR3 sequence is 14 residues long. The CDR3 here is CASSAGTLRGEAFF. The CDR3 DNA follows: TGTGCCAGCAGCGCGGGGACTCTCCGAGGGGAAGCTTTCTTT.

CDR3 DNA: TGCGCCAGCAGCCCAGGCCCGAGCTCCTACGAGCAGTACTTC. It yields the protein CASSPGPSSYEQYF. This chain links TRBV5-1 with TRBJ2-7; D ambiguous. V lost 4 bases and J 0 bases, leaving 11 bases between the germline ends. The CDR3 length is 14 residues. Germline CDR1 SGHRS, CDR2 YFSETQ.

This sequence joins TRBV5-4 and TRBJ1-2, with 7 positions matching TRBD1. J gave up 5 bases and V 2 bases, and 3 bases lay outside the gene matches. Germline V gives CDR1 SGHNT, CDR2 YYREEE (reference sequence). This CDR3 has 13 residues. The CDR3 loop is CASSLGQDYGYTF. The CDR3 bases are TGTGCCAGCAGCTTAGGACAGGATTATGGCTACACCTTC.

This chain uses TRBV28 with TRBJ1-1, with TRBD1 as a possible D gene (6 bases). The ends were cut back, 6 bases at V and 4 bases at J, with 15 bases in the middle. This CDR3 has 14 amino acids. Germline V gives CDR1 MDHEN, CDR2 SYDVKM. The CDR3 nucleotides read TGTGCCAGCAGCTCCCCAGGGGTTGGCACTGAAGCTTTCTTT. It translates to CASSSPGVGTEAFF.

The CDR3 is CSVDRLAKGQGHTF. CDR3 DNA sequence: TGCAGCGTTGATAGATTGGCAAAAGGGCAGGGGCACACCTTC. The chain employs TRBV29-1 and TRBJ1-2, with D perhaps matching TRBD1 (6 bases). V lost 3 bases and J 12 bases, leaving 23 bases between the germline ends. Germline V lookup: CDR1 SQVTM, CDR2 ANQGSEA. The CDR3 contains 14 residues.

The V call is TRBV18, the J call TRBJ1-1, with a weak D call TRBD1 (6 bases). V was trimmed by 3 bases and J by 4 bases, leaving 15 bases between them. Germline CDR1 and CDR2: KGHSH and LQKENI. The CDR3 contains 15 residues. The CDR3 is CASSPLGQFTTEAFF. The CDR3 nucleotides are TGTGCCAGCTCACCTCTAGGACAGTTTACCACTGAAGCTTTCTTT.

The CDR3 DNA reads as TGTGCCACCCGACTCTATAGCAATCAGCCCCAGCATTTT. It encodes CATRLYSNQPQHF. V gene TRBV28 combines with J gene TRBJ1-5; no reliable D call. Germline loops: CDR1 MDHEN, CDR2 SYDVKM. This CDR3 is 13 amino acids long. Trimming cost V 10 bases and J 0 bases, with 10 bases left between them.

The J gene is TRBJ2-7, the V gene TRBV19; 10 bases line up with TRBD1. Losses at the gene ends were 6 bases for V and 7 bases for J; bases not matched to a gene: 6. CDR1 is LNHDA, CDR2 SQIVND, per germline (reference sequence). The CDR3 covers 13 residues. The CDR3: CASRPTGGREQYF. DNA of the CDR3: TGTGCCAGTAGGCCGACAGGGGGCCGTGAGCAGTACTTC.

V usage is TRBV30 and J usage is TRBJ2-7, with 11 bases identical to TRBD1. J lost 6 bases, V lost 5 bases, and 3 bases had no gene match. The CDR3 is 12 amino acids. The germline gives CDR1 GTSNPN, CDR2 SVGIG (reference sequence). CDR3 sequence (DNA): TGTGCCTGGGCGGGACAGGGGGGCGAGCAGTACTTC. Its translation is CAWAGQGGEQYF.

V gene TRBV27 combines with J gene TRBJ1-2, with D perhaps matching TRBD1 (5 bases). Germline V CDR1 and CDR2: MNHEY, SMNVEV (reference sequence). With 5 bases removed from V and 5 bases from J, the gap between germline ends came to 15 bases. This CDR3 is 14 amino acids long. The CDR3 here is CASSPGLTIYGYTF. The DNA for the CDR3 is TGTGCCAGCAGTCCGGGACTGACGATATATGGCTACACCTTC.

This rearrangement joins TRBV6-1 to TRBJ1-1, with D unclear. This CDR3 contains 13 residues. Per germline, CDR1 MNHNS and CDR2 SASEGT. V was cut by 2 bases and J by 5 bases, with 9 bases left in between. CDR3 nucleotide sequence: TGTGCCAGCAGTGAACGGAGTCCTACTGAAGCTTTCTTT. Translation gives CASSERSPTEAFF.

The J gene is TRBJ2-3, the V gene TRBV19, with 8 bases identical to TRBD2. CDR3 length: 15 amino acids. Germline CDR1 and CDR2: LNHDA and SQIVND (reference sequence). The trim removed 6 bases at V and 1 base at J, leaving 6 bases unmatched. CDR3 residues: CASRPLAARTDTQYF. For the CDR3, the DNA is TGTGCCAGTAGACCACTAGCGGCGCGCACAGATACGCAGTATTTT.

The rearrangement uses TRBV5-1 and TRBJ1-1, with D unclear. Germline CDR1 reads SGHRS; CDR2 reads YFSETQ. This CDR3 is built from 13 residues. V lost 4 bases to trimming and J lost 0 bases, with 7 bases between them. The CDR3 sequence: CASSRELNTEAFF. In nucleotides, the CDR3 is TGCGCCAGCAGCCGGGAGCTGAACACTGAAGCTTTCTTT.

V gene TRBV20-1 combines with J gene TRBJ1-1; 7 nucleotides align to TRBD1. V dropped 6 bases and J dropped 4; count of bases not matched to a gene: 2. CDR1 is DFQATT and CDR2 is SNEGSKA in the germline V gene (reference sequence). This CDR3 has 11 residues. CDR3 DNA sequence: TGCAGTGCCGCAGGGGGCACTGAAGCTTTCTTT. Protein sequence: CSAAGGTEAFF.

This chain uses TRBV6-5 with TRBJ2-2; TRBD1 aligns across 7 bases. The V gene end was trimmed by 4 bases and the J gene end by 5 bases; junction bases not matched to a gene: 10. This CDR3 contains 16 residues. The germline V gene has CDR1 MNHEY and CDR2 SVGAGI. The CDR3 reads CASSSGRGLSTGELFF. The CDR3 DNA follows: TGTGCCAGCAGTTCGGGCAGGGGGTTGAGTACCGGGGAGCTGTTTTTT.

This clone was observed a single time. The V gene is TRBV4-1, the J gene TRBJ2-7, with D maybe TRBD2 (6 bases). CDR3 length equals 15 residues. V was cut by 2 bases and J by 0 bases, with 11 bases left in between. Germline CDR1 is MGHRA and CDR2 is YSYEKL. As DNA, the CDR3 is TGCGCCAGCAGCCAAAGCCGGGACTCCTCCTACGAGCAGTACTTC. As protein: CASSQSRDSSYEQYF.

This chain uses TRBV6-5 with TRBJ2-5; D is possibly TRBD2 (5 bases). The CDR3 consists of 11 residues. V lost 7 bases and J 4 bases, leaving 7 bases between the germline ends. The germline V gene encodes CDR1 MNHEY and CDR2 SVGAGI. The CDR3 reads CASNEGETQYF. As DNA, the CDR3 is TGTGCCAGCAATGAGGGAGAGACCCAGTACTTC.

The chain carries TRBV2 and TRBJ2-3; D unresolved. CDR1 is SNHLY, CDR2 FYNNEI, per germline. V was clipped by 1 base and J by 2 bases, with 10 bases between them. CDR3 length: 15 residues. The CDR3 DNA follows: TGTGCCAGCAGTGAAGACCAGGCCCCCACAGATACGCAGTATTTT. Its translation is CASSEDQAPTDTQYF.

This chain's CDR3 is CASSPGGAEQYF. CDR3 coding DNA: TGTGCCAGCAGCCCAGGGGGTGCCGAGCAGTACTTC. The V gene is TRBV4-2, the J gene TRBJ2-7; TRBD1 matches 7 bases. From germline, CDR1 is LGHNA and CDR2 YNFKEQ. There are 12 residues in the CDR3. The J segment lost 6 bases and the V segment lost 4 bases, leaving 3 bases of the junction unmatched.

This sequence joins TRBV18 and TRBJ2-2; D unresolved. The germline V gene has CDR1 KGHSH and CDR2 LQKENI. CDR3 length equals 12 residues. V dropped 6 bases and J dropped 8 bases, with 10 bases sitting between them. The CDR3 here is CASSVEVGELFF. CDR3 sequence (DNA): TGTGCCAGCTCCGTTGAGGTTGGGGAGCTGTTTTTT.

This clone was picked up one time. The CDR3 is CASSLAGTGGPDEQYF. CDR3 coding DNA: TGTGCCAGCAGCTTAGCGGGGACGGGAGGGCCGGACGAGCAGTACTTC. The V call is TRBV7-8, the J call TRBJ2-7; 8 nucleotides match TRBD2. The germline gives CDR1 SGHVS, CDR2 FQNEAQ. The CDR3 totals 16 residues. V trimming: 0 bases; J trimming: 5 bases; junction bases outside the gene matches: 9.

V usage is TRBV18 and J usage is TRBJ2-2; the match to TRBD1 covers 9 bases. V lost 4 bases to trimming and J lost 5 bases; unmatched junction nucleotides: 5. Looked up from germline, CDR1 is KGHSH and CDR2 is LQKENI. The CDR3 contains 15 residues. The CDR3 spells CASSLGQGRTGELFF. CDR3 DNA sequence: TGTGCCAGCTCACTTGGACAGGGGAGGACCGGGGAGCTGTTTTTT.

This sequence joins TRBV2 and TRBJ2-3; 10 bases are a match to TRBD2. Germline V CDR1 and CDR2: SNHLY, FYNNEI. Germline trimming cut 3 bases from V and 2 bases from J; bases unmatched to any gene: 14. The CDR3 is 19 amino acids. The CDR3 region is CASSDTRAGLAGVTDTQYF. The DNA of the CDR3 is TGTGCCAGCAGTGACACTAGGGCTGGGCTAGCGGGGGTCACAGATACGCAGTATTTT.

The chain is built from TRBV7-9 and TRBJ1-2, with D perhaps matching TRBD1 (6 bases). Germline CDR1 SEHNR, CDR2 FQNEAQ (reference sequence). V was pared by 5 bases and J by 4 bases, with 23 bases between. CDR3 length: 17 residues. CDR3 amino acids: CASSHDRGASSGYGYTF. CDR3 coding DNA: TGTGCCAGCAGCCATGACCGGGGGGCGAGCTCGGGCTATGGCTACACCTTC.

The chain is built from TRBV15 and TRBJ2-5, with 11 positions matching TRBD2. Trimming cost V 0 bases and J 5 bases; bases outside gene matches: 5. The CDR3 has 16 amino acids. The germline V gene has CDR1 LNHNV and CDR2 YYDKDF (reference sequence). The CDR3 sequence is CATSRDPGLAGETQYF. The CDR3 coding sequence is TGTGCCACCAGCAGAGATCCTGGACTAGCGGGTGAGACCCAGTACTTC.

J is TRBJ1-6 and V is TRBV30; possibly TRBD1 for D (5 bases). Germline-derived CDR1 and CDR2 are GTSNPN and SVGIG (reference sequence). The CDR3 is 15 residues long. V was pared by 3 bases and J by 6 bases, with 15 bases between. The CDR3 region has the DNA TGTGCCTGGAGCCGGCGGGGGGGTCTTAATTCACCCCTCCACTTT. Its protein product is CAWSRRGGLNSPLHF.

The V call is TRBV12-5, the J call TRBJ2-4; 8 positions match TRBD1. V shed 0 bases, J shed 9 bases, and the junction held 10 bases outside the gene matches. Germline lookup yields CDR1 LGHNT and CDR2 FRNRAP. This CDR3 is 16 amino acids long. CDR3 sequence (DNA): TGTGCTAGTGGTTTGGTACCCCGCCGACAGGGGTGCATTCAGTACTTC. This encodes CASGLVPRRQGCIQYF.